The clone carrying this T cell receptor (beta chain) was counted a few times. This specimen comes from a study of blood T cell repertoires in COVID-19. In the study overall: There were acute and convalescent COVID-19 samples, and they came from the United States, Italy and Spain. Sample material is recorded as cDNA or gDNA derived from T cells, B-cell-depleted T cells, or PBMCs.

Seattle researchers signed up patients amid active infection and tracked them longitudinally. CDR1 and CDR2 (germline): MNHEY, SVGEGT. V gave up 7 bases and J gave up 0 bases; unmatched junction bases: 12. This CDR3 contains 17 residues. As originally analysed: Estimated nucleated cell counts came from reference gene primer amplification. Sequencing was performed with immunoSEQ multiplex PCR; in TCRdb, only in-frame clones are kept and a portion is missing. The V and J calls and the clone size are those of that table, but D and trimming were determined from the DNA. Among 150,000 to 200,000 clones, just under 85% were seen once, and the ten largest hold around 1%.

Sequencing used peripheral blood. This TCR was sampled from a man in his 60s with COVID-19, enrolled during active disease. The rearrangement joins TRBV6-2 or TRBV6-3 to TRBJ1-5, with 7 bases lining up with TRBD1. CDR3 DNA sequence: TGTGCCAGCACCCCCGCGGACAGGAGGTATAGCAATCAGCCCCAGCATTTT. Translation: CASTPADRRYSNQPQHF.